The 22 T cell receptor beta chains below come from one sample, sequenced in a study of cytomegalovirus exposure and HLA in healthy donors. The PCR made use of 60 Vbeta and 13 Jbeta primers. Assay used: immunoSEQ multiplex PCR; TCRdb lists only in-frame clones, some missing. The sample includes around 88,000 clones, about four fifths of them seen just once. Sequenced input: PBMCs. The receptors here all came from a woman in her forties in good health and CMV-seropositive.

The chain's CDR3 is CASPGPIVTGANVLTF. The CDR3 nucleotides read TGTGCCAGCCCAGGCCCAATAGTAACTGGGGCCAACGTCCTGACTTTC. The chain combines TRBV27 with TRBJ2-6; D not certain. The V and J ends lost 8 bases and 2 bases respectively, with 16 bases between them. The length of the CDR3 is 16 residues. Germline CDR1 and CDR2: MNHEY and SMNVEV (reference sequence). Combining the CDR3 with reference TRBV27 and TRBJ2-6 gives the whole variable domain EAQVTQNPRYLITVTGKKLTVTCSQNMNHEYMSWYRQDPGLGLRQIYYSMNVEVTDKGDVPEGYKVSRKEKRNFPLILESPSPNQTSLYFCASPGPIVTGANVLTFGAGSRLTVL.

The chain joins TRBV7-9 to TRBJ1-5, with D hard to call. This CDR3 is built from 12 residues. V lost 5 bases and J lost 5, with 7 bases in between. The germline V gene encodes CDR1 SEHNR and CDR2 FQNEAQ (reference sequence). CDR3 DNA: TGTGCCAGCAGCATACTCGATCAGCCCCAGCATTTT. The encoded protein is CASSILDQPQHF.

The CDR3 DNA is TGCGCCAGCAGCTTGTACAGCCAAGCGAACACTGAAGCTTTCTTT. Its translation is CASSLYSQANTEAFF. The chain employs TRBV5-1 and TRBJ1-1; D gene ambiguous. Germline V lookup: CDR1 SGHRS, CDR2 YFSETQ. The CDR3 is 15 amino acids. The germline V and J ends were trimmed by 1 base and 1 base, with 11 bases remaining between them.

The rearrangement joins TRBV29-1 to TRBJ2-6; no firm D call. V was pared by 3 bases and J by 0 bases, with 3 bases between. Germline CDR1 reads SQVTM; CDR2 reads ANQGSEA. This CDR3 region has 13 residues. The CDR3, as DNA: TGCAGCGTTGACAGCTCTGGGGCCAACGTCCTGACTTTC. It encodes CSVDSSGANVLTF.

CDR3 DNA: TGTGCCAGTCTGCGTACGCAGTACTTC. This codes for CASLRTQYF. The chain recombines TRBV21-1 with TRBJ2-7; TRBD2 is taken as the D call from the table, unchecked against the DNA. TRBV21-1 is a pseudogene. CDR3 length equals 9 residues.

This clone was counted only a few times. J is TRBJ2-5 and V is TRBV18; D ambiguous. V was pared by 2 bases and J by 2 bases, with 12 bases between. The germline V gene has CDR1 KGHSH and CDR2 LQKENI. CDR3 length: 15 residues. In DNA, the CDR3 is TGTGCCAGCTCACCAATCGTCCCACTACAAGAGACCCAGTACTTC. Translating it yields CASSPIVPLQETQYF.

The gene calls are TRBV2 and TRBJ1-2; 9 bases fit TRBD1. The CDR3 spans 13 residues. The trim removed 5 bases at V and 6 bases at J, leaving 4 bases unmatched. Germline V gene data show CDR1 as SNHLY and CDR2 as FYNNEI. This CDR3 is CASSPQGANGYTF. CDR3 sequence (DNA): TGTGCCAGCAGTCCACAGGGGGCCAATGGCTACACCTTC.

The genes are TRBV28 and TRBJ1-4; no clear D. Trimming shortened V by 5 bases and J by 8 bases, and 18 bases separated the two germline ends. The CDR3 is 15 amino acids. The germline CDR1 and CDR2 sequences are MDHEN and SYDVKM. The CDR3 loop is CASSPGPSGWEKLFF. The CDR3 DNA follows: TGTGCCAGCAGTCCAGGCCCTTCGGGGTGGGAAAAACTGTTTTTT. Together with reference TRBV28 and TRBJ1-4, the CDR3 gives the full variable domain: DVKVTQSSRYLVKRTGEKVFLECVQDMDHENMFWYRQDPGLGLRLIYFSYDVKMKEKGDIPEGYSVSREKKERFSLILESASTNQTSMYLCASSPGPSGWEKLFFGSGTQLSVL.

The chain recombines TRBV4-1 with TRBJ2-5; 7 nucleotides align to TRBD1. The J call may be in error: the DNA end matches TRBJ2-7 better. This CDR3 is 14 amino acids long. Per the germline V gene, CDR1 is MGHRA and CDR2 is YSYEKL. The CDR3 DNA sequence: TGCGCCAGCAGCCAAGTGGGGACAGTCTACGAGCAGTACTTC. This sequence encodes CASSQVGTVYEQYF.

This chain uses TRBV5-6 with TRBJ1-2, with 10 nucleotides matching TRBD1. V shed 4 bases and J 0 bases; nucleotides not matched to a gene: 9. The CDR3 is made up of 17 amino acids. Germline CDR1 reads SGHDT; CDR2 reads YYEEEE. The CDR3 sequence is CASSGRQGATPNYGYTF. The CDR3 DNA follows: TGTGCCAGCAGCGGAAGACAGGGGGCGACCCCTAACTATGGCTACACCTTC.

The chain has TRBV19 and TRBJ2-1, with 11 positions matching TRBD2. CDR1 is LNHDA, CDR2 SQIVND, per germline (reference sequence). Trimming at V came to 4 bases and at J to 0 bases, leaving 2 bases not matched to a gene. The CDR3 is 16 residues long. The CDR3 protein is CASSRGLADSYNEQFF. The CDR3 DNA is TGTGCCAGTAGTAGGGGACTAGCGGACTCCTACAATGAGCAGTTCTTC.

The CDR3 DNA reads as TGTGCCACCTGGGACAGGGGATCCTACAATGAGCAGTTCTTC. Protein product: CATWDRGSYNEQFF. The V gene is TRBV6-6, the J gene TRBJ2-1; TRBD1 agrees at 10 bases. The V gene end was trimmed by 10 bases and the J gene end by 1 base; junction bases not matched to a gene: 4. The CDR3 sequence is 14 residues long. Germline lookup yields CDR1 MNHNY and CDR2 SVGAGI (reference sequence).

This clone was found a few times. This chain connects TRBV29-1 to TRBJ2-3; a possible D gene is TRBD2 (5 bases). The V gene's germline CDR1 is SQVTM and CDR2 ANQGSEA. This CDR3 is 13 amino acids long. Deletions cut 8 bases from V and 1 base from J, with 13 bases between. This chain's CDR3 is CSKLDFGTDTQYF. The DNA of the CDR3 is TGCAGCAAACTAGACTTTGGCACAGATACGCAGTATTTT.

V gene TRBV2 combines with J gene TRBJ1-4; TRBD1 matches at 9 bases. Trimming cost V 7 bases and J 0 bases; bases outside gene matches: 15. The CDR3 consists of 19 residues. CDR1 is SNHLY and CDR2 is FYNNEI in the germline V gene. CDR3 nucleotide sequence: TGTGCCAGCAAATCGGGACAGGGTAAAGGGACCACAACTAATGAAAAACTGTTTTTT. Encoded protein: CASKSGQGKGTTTNEKLFF.

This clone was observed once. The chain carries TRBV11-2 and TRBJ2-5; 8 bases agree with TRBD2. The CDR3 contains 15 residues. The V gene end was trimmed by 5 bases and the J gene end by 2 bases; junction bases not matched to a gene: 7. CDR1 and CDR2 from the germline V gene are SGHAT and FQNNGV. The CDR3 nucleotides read TGTGCCAGCAGCCACCGACTAGCGAGACAAGAGACCCAGTACTTC. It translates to CASSHRLARQETQYF.

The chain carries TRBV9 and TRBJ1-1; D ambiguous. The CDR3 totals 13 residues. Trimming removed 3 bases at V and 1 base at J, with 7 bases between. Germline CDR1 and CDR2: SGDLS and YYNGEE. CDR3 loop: CASSAGGNTEAFF. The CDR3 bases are TGTGCCAGCAGCGCCGGAGGGAACACTGAAGCTTTCTTT.

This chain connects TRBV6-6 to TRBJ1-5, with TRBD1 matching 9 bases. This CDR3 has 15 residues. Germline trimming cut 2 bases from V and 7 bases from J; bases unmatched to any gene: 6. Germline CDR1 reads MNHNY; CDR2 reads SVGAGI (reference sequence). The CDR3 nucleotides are TGTGCCAGCAGTTACACTGCTACAGGGGGCCAGCCCCAGCATTTT. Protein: CASSYTATGGQPQHF.

The CDR3 coding sequence is TGCGCCAGCAGCTTGGAGGGGACAGGGGCAGGGTACGAGCAGTACTTC. It yields the protein CASSLEGTGAGYEQYF. The chain is built from TRBV5-1 and TRBJ2-7; 10 nucleotides align to TRBD1. The CDR3 covers 16 residues. Germline CDR1 and CDR2: SGHRS and YFSETQ. Unmatched junction bases numbered 7, after V lost 0 bases and J lost 4 bases.

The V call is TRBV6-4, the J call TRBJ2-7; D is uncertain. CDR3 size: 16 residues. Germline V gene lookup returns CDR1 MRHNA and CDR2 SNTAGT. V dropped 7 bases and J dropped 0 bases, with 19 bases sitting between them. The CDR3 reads CASKVRIDWSSYEQYF. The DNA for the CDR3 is TGTGCCAGCAAAGTGCGCATCGATTGGAGCTCCTACGAGCAGTACTTC.

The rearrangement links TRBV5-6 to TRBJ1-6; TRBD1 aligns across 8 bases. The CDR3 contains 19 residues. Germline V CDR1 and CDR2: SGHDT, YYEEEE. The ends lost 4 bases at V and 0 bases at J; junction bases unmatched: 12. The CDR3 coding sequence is TGTGCCAGCAGCCATACTGACAGGGGTGGGAGCTCCTATAATTCACCCCTCCACTTT. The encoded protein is CASSHTDRGGSSYNSPLHF.

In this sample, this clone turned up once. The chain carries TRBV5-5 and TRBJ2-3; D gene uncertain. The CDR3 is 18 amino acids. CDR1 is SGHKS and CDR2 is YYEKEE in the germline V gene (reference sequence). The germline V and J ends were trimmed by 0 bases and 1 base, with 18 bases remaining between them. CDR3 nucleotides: TGTGCCAGCAGCTTGGAGGCTACGCGGCTCAGCGGCACAGATACGCAGTATTTT. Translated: CASSLEATRLSGTDTQYF.

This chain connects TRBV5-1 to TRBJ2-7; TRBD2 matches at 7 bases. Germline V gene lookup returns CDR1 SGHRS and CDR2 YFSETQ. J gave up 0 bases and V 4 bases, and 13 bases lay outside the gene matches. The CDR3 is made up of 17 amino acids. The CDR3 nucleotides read TGCGCCAGCAGCCCCCTATTCCGGAGCGGGACCTCCTACGAGCAGTACTTC. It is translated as CASSPLFRSGTSYEQYF.